This entry is about one TCR beta chain. What it recognizes is unknown. These data originate in a study of T cells in localized non-small cell lung cancer. Study-level findings and limits: Blood T cell density predicted longer survival; adjacent-lung clonality, shorter. Multi-region tumor sequencing was not done, so intratumor heterogeneity could not be excluded. Uninvolved neighboring lung showed the greatest T cell clonality, exceeding tumor.

TCRdb's table, derived via immunoSEQ multiplex PCR, lists solely in-frame clones and lacks some. The sample lists 1,700 or so clones, 20% to 30% seen once, with about 13% in the top ten. Adjacent lung lacking atypia came from at least 2 cm beyond the tumor margin. Germline assignment: CDR1 SGDLS and CDR2 YYNGEE. Trimming took off 3 bases at V and 0 bases at J, with 10 bases between the two ends. The CDR3 runs to 15 residues. The gene calls are TRBV9 and TRBJ1-3; D is unclear. The sequencing used normal lung tissue next to the tumor, collected before any cancer treatment. This TCR came from a woman aged 40-70 years with stage I lung adenocarcinoma. The CDR3 DNA sequence: TGTGCCAGCAGCGCTCAGAGTGTCTCTGGAAACACCATATATTTT. The encoded protein is CASSAQSVSGNTIYF.